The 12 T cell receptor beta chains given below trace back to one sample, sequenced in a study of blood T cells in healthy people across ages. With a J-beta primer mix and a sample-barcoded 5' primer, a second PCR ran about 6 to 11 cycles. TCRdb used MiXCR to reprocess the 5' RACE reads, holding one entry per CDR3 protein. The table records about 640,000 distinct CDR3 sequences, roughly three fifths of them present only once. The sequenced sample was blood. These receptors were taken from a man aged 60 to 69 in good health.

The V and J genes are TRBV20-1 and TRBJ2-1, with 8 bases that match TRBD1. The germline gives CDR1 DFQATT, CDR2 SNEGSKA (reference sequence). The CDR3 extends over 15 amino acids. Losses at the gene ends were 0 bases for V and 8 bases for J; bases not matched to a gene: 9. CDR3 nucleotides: TGCAGTGCTAGAGAGGGGACAGGAGGCCCTTATGAGCAGTTCTTC. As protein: CSAREGTGGPYEQFF.

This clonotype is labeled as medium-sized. The CDR3 bases are TGTGCCAGCAGCTCTCCTAATCGAGAGCAGTTCTTC. Translation gives CASSSPNREQFF. The rearrangement uses TRBV7-2 and TRBJ2-1; D unresolved. Germline V gives CDR1 SGHTA, CDR2 FQGNSA. The V end lost 4 bases, the J end lost 10 bases, and 11 bases lay between the germline ends. The length of the CDR3 is 12 residues.

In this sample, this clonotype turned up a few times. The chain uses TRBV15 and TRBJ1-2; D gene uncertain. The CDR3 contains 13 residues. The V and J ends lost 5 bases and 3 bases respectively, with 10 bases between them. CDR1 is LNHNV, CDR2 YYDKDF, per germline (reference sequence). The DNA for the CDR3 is TGTGCCACCAGCCCGGAAAGGGACTATGGCTACACCTTC. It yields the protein CATSPERDYGYTF.

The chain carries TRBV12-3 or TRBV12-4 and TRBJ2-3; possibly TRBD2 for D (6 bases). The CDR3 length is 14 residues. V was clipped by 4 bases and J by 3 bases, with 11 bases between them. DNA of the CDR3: TGTGCCAGCAGTTCCGGGGGTATAACAGATACGCAGTATTTT. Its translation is CASSSGGITDTQYF.

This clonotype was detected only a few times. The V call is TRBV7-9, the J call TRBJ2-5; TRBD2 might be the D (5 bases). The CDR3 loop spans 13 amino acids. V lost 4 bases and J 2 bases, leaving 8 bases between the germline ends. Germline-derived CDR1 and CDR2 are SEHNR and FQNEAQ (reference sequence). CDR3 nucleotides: TGTGCCAGCAGCTCCCGGGGACAAGAGACCCAGTACTTC. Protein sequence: CASSSRGQETQYF.

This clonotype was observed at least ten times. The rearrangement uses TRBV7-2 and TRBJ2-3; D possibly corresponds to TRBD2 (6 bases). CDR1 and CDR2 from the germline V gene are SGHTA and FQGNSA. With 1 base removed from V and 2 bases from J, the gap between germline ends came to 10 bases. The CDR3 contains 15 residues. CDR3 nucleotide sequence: TGTGCCAGCAGCTTAGTGGCGGGACCCACAGATACGCAGTATTTT. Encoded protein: CASSLVAGPTDTQYF.

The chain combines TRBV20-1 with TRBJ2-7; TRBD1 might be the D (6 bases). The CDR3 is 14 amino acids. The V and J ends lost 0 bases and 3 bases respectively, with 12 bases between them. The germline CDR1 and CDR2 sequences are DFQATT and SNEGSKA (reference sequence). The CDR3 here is CSARDVQGHYEQYF. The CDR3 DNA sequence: TGCAGTGCTAGAGATGTGCAGGGACACTACGAGCAGTACTTC.

This CDR3 reads CASSLGGSPGQGKETQYF. The CDR3 DNA reads TGTGCCAGCAGCTTGGGGGGATCACCCGGACAGGGGAAAGAGACCCAGTACTTC. This chain links TRBV5-6 with TRBJ2-5, with 9 bases identical to TRBD1. The V gene's germline CDR1 is SGHDT and CDR2 YYEEEE. The CDR3 has 18 amino acids. J gave up 3 bases and V 0 bases, and 12 bases lay outside the gene matches.

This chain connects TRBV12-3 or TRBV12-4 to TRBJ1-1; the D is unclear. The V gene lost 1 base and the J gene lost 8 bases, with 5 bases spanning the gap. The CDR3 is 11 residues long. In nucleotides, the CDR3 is TGTGCCAGCAGTTTAGACTTCGAAGCTTTCTTT. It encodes CASSLDFEAFF.

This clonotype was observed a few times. CDR3 in DNA: TGTGCCAGCAGTTTTCTTGGGGACAGCTTTTACAATGAGCAGTTCTTC. Residues: CASSFLGDSFYNEQFF. The chain combines TRBV6-2 or TRBV6-3 with TRBJ2-1, with TRBD1 identical over 7 bases. The V gene's germline CDR1 is MNHEY and CDR2 SVGEGT. The CDR3 runs 16 residues. Trimming cost V 4 bases and J 4 bases; bases outside gene matches: 10.

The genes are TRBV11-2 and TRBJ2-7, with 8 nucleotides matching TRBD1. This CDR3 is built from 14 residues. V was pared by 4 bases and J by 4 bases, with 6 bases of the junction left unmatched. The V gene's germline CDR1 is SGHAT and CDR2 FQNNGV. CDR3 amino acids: CASSSTGVGYEQYF. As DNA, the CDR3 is TGTGCCAGCAGCTCGACAGGGGTGGGATACGAGCAGTACTTC. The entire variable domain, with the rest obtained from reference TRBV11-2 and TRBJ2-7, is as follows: EAGVAQSPRYKIIEKRQSVAFWCNPISGHATLYWYQQILGQGPKLLIQFQNNGVVDDSQLPKDRFSAERLKGVDSTLKIQPAKLEDSAVYLCASSSTGVGYEQYFGPGTRLTVT.

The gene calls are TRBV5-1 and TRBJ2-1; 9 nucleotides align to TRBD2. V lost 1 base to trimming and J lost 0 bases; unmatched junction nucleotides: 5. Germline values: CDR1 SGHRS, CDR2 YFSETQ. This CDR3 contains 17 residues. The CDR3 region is CASSLTAGGPSYNEQFF. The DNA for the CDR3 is TGCGCCAGCAGCTTGACAGCGGGGGGCCCCTCCTACAATGAGCAGTTCTTC.